This TCR beta chain was retrieved from a study of beta chain features in type 1 diabetes. Study results and caveats: Within the patient group, naive, central memory and Treg TCRB repertoires appeared more similar to each other than within healthy donors. HLA effects on TCRB rearrangement stayed unresolved here. Type 1 diabetes patients showed a moderate but significant shortening of TCRB CDR3s in all four CD4+ subsets.

Trimming cost V 0 bases and J 1 base, with 9 bases left between them. CDR1 is SNHLY, CDR2 FYNNEI, per germline. CDR3 size: 15 residues. Every donor provided one heparinised blood draw, which averaged about 116 mL. Via CD45RO/CCR7/CD25/CD127/CD95/CD27, cells of the CD4+ naive, central memory, regulatory and stem cell-like memory subsets were sorted. In the case of this clone: Its specificity is unknown.

Sequencing targeted expressed TCRB transcripts, as all isolated RNA had been reverse transcribed. Data came from immunoSEQ multiplex PCR; TCRdb stores just in-frame clones and leaves some out. Of 600,000 or so clones in the sample, over 12% were seen once. The V call is TRBV2, the J call TRBJ1-2, with D unclear. This TCR was sampled from a man aged 18 to 29 with type 1 diabetes. The sample was naive CD4+ T cells from blood. The CDR3 reads CASSEAARRNYGYTF. The CDR3 DNA reads TGTGCCAGCAGTGAAGCTGCCAGGCGTAACTATGGCTACACCTTC.